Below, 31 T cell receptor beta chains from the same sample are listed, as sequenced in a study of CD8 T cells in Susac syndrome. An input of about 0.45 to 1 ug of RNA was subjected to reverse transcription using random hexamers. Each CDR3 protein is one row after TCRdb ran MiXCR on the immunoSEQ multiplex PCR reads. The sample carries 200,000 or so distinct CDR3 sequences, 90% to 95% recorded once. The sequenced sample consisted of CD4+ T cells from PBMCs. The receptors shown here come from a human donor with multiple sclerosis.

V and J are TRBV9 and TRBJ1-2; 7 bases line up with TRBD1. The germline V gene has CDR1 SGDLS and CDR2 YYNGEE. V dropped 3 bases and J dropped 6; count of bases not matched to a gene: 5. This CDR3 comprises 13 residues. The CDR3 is CASSDRGFNGYTF. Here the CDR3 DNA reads TGTGCCAGCAGCGACAGGGGTTTTAATGGCTACACCTTC.

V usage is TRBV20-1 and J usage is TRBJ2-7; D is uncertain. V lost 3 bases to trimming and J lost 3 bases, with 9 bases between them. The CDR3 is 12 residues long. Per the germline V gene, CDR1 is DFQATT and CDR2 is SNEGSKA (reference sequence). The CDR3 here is CSASKQSYEQYF. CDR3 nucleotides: TGCAGTGCTAGCAAACAGAGCTACGAGCAGTACTTC.

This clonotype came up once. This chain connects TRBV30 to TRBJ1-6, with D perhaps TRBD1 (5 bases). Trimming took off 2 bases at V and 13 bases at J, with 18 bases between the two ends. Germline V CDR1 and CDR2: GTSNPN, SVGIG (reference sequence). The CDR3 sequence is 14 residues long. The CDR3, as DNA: TGTGCCTGGAGTCCGGGACGGGAGGCCGGCCCCCTCCACTTT. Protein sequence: CAWSPGREAGPLHF.

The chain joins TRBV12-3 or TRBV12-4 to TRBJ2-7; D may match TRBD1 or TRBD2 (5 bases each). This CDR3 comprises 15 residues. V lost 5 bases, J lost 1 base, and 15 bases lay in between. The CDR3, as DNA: TGTGCCAGCAGTCCTACCGGGACGGTTTCCTACGAGCAGTACTTC. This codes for CASSPTGTVSYEQYF.

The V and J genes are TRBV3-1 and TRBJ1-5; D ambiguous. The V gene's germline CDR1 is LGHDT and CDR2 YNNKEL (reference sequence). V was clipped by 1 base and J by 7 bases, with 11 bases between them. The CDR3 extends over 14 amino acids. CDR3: CASSQGGPGQPQHF. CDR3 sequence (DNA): TGTGCCAGCAGCCAAGGAGGCCCTGGACAGCCCCAGCATTTT. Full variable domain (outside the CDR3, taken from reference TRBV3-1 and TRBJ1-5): DTAVSQTPKYLVTQMGNDKSIKCEQNLGHDTMYWYKQDSKKFLKIMFSYNNKELIINETVPNRFSPKSPDKAHLNLHINSLELGDSAVYFCASSQGGPGQPQHFGDGTRLSIL.

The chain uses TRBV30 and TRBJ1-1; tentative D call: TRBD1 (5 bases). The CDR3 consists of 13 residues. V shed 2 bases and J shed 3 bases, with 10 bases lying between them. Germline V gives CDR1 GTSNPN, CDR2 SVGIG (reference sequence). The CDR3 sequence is CAWSRQRDTEAFF. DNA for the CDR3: TGTGCCTGGAGTCGACAGAGGGACACTGAAGCTTTCTTT.

The chain's CDR3 is CASSPPSSSYEQYF. DNA for the CDR3: TGTGCCAGCAGCCCCCCGTCGAGCTCCTACGAGCAGTACTTC. The V gene is TRBV2, the J gene TRBJ2-7; D call uncertain. The CDR3 is made up of 14 amino acids. The germline V gene encodes CDR1 SNHLY and CDR2 FYNNEI. V was trimmed by 6 bases and J by 0 bases, leaving 12 bases between them. Using reference TRBV2 and TRBJ2-7 for the parts outside the CDR3, the full variable domain is EPEVTQTPSHQVTQMGQEVILRCVPISNHLYFYWYRQILGQKVEFLVSFYNNEISEKSEIFDDQFSVERPDGSNFTLKIRSTKLEDSAMYFCASSPPSSSYEQYFGPGTRLTVT.

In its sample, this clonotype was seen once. This CDR3 reads CATSRDPVQQYF. The CDR3 DNA is TGTGCCACCAGCAGAGATCCGGTCCAGCAGTACTTC. J is TRBJ2-7 and V is TRBV15; D is unresolved. CDR1 and CDR2 from the germline V gene are LNHNV and YYDKDF (reference sequence). The CDR3 extends over 12 amino acids. The germline V and J ends were trimmed by 0 bases and 8 bases, with 8 bases remaining between them.

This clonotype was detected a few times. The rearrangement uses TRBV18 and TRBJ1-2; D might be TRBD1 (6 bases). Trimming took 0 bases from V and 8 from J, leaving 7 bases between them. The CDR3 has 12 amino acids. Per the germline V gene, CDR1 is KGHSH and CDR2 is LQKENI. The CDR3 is CASSPPRGGYTF. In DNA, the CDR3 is TGTGCCAGCTCACCACCGAGGGGGGGCTACACCTTC.

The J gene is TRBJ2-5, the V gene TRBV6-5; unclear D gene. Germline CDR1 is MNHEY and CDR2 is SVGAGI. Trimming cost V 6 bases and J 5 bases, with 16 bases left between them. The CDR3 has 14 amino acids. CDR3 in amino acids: CASREWGESETQYF. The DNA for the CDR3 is TGTGCCAGCAGGGAGTGGGGTGAATCGGAGACCCAGTACTTC.

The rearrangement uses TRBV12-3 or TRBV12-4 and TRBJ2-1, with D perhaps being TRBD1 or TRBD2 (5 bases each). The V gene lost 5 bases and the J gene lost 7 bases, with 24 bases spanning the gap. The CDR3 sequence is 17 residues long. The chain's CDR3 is CASSQDSTGIWGNEQFF. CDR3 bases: TGTGCCAGCAGTCAAGATTCTACCGGGATCTGGGGGAATGAGCAGTTCTTC.

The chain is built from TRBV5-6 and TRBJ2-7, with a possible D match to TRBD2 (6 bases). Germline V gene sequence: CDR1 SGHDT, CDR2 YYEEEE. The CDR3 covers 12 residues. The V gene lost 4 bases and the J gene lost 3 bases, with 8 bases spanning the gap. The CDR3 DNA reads TGTGCCAGCAGCACCGGGGGCTACGAGCAGTACTTC. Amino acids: CASSTGGYEQYF.

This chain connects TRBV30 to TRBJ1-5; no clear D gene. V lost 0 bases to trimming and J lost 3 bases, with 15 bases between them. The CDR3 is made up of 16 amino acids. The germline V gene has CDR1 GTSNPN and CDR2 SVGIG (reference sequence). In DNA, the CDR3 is TGTGCCTGGAGTGTAGGGAACGTAGCGGCCAATCAGCCCCAGCATTTT. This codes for CAWSVGNVAANQPQHF.

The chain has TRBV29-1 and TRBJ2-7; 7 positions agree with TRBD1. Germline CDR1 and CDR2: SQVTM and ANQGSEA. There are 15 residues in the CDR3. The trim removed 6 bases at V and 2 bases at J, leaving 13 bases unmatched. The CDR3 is CSVALGQRTPYEQYF. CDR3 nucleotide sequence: TGCAGCGTCGCCCTGGGACAGCGAACCCCCTACGAGCAGTACTTC.

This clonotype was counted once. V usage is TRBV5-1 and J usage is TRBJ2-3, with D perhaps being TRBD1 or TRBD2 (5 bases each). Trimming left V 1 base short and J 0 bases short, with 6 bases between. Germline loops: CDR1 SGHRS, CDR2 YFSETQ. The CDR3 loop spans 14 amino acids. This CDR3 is CASSLRDSTDTQYF. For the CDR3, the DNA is TGCGCCAGCAGCTTGAGGGACAGCACAGATACGCAGTATTTT. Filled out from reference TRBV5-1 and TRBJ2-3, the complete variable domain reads KAGVTQTPRYLIKTRGQQVTLSCSPISGHRSVSWYQQTPGQGLQFLFEYFSETQRNKGNFPGRFSGRQFSNSRSEMNVSTLELGDSALYLCASSLRDSTDTQYFGPGTRLTVL.

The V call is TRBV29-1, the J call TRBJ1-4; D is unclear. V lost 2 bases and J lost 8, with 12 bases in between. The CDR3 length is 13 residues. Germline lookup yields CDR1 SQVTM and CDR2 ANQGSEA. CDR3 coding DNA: TGCAGCGTTGAAACGCCTTTCAGGGAAAAACTGTTTTTT. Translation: CSVETPFREKLFF.

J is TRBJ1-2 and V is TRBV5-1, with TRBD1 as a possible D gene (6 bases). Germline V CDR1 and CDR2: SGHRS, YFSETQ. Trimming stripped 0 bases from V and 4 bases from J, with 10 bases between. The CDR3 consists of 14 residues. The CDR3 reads CASSLGTDPYGYTF. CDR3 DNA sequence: TGCGCCAGCAGCTTGGGGACAGATCCCTATGGCTACACCTTC.

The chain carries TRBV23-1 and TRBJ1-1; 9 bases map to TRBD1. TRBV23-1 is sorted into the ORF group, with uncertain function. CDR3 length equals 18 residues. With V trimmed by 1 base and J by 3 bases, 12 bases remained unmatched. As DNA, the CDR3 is TGCGCCAGCAGTCAATTGTATCGGGACAGGGTACCTGACACTGAAGCTTTCTTT. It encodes CASSQLYRDRVPDTEAFF.

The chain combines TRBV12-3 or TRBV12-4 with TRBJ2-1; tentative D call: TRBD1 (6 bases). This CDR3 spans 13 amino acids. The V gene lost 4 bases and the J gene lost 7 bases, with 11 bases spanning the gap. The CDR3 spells CASSSGTRNEQFF. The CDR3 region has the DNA TGTGCCAGCAGTTCCGGGACACGTAATGAGCAGTTCTTC.

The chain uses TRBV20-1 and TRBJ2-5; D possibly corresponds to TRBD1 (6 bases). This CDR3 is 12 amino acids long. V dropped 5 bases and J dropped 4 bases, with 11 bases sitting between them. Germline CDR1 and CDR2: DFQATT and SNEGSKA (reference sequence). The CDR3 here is CSALQGGETQYF. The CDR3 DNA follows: TGCAGTGCTCTACAGGGTGGAGAGACCCAGTACTTC.

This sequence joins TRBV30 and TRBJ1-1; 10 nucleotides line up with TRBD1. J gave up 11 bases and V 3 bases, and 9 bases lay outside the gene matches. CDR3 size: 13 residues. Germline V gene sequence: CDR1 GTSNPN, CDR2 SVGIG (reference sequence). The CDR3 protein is CAWRSTGGPGAFF. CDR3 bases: TGTGCCTGGAGGTCGACAGGGGGCCCCGGGGCTTTCTTT.

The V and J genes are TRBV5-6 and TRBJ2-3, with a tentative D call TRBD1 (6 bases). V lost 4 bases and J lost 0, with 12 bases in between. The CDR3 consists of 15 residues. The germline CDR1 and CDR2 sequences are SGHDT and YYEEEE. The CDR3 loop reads CASSGWTASTDTQYF. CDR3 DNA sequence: TGTGCCAGCAGCGGATGGACAGCTAGCACAGATACGCAGTATTTT.

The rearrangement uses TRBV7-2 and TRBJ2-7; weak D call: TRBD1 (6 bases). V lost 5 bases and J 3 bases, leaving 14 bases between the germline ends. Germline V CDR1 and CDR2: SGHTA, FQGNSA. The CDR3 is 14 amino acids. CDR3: CASSQVDRYYEQYF. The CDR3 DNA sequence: TGTGCCAGCAGCCAGGTGGACAGATACTACGAGCAGTACTTC.

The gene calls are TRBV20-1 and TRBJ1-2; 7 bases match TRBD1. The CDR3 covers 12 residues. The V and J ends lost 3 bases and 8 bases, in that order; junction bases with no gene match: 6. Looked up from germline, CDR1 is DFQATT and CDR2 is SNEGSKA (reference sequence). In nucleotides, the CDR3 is TGCAGTGCTAGCGACAGGGCCTGGGGCTACACCTTC. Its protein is CSASDRAWGYTF.

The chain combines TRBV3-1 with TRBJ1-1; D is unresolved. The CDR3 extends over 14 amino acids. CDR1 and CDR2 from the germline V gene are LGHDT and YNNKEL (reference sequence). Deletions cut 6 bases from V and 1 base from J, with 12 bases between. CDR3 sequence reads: CASRDRAKNTEAFF. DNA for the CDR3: TGTGCCAGCAGAGACCGGGCCAAGAACACTGAAGCTTTCTTT.

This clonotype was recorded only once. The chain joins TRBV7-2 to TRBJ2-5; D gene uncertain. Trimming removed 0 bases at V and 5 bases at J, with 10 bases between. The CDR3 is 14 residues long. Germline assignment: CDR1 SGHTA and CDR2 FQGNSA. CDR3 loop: CASSLAANAETQYF. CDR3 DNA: TGTGCCAGCAGCTTAGCGGCTAATGCGGAGACCCAGTACTTC. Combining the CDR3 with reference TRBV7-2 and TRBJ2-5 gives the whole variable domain GAGVSQSPSNKVTEKGKDVELRCDPISGHTALYWYRQSLGQGLEFLIYFQGNSAPDKSGLPSDRFSAERTGGSVSTLTIQRTQQEDSAVYLCASSLAANAETQYFGPGTRLLVL.

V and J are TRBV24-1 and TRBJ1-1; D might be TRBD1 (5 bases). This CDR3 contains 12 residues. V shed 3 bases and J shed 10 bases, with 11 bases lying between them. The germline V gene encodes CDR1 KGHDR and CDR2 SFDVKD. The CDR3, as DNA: TGTGCCACCAGTGATGACAGCGTAGGAGCTTTCTTT. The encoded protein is CATSDDSVGAFF.

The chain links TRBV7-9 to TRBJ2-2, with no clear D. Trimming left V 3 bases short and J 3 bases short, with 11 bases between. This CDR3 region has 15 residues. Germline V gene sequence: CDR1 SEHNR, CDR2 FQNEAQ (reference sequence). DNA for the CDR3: TGTGCCAGCAGCTTTAAACAGACCGACACCGGGGAGCTGTTTTTT. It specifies CASSFKQTDTGELFF. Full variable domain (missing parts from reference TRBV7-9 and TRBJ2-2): DTGVSQNPRHKITKRGQNVTFRCDPISEHNRLYWYRQTLGQGPEFLTYFQNEAQLEKSRLLSDRFSAERPKGSFSTLEIQRTEQGDSAMYLCASSFKQTDTGELFFGEGSRLTVL.

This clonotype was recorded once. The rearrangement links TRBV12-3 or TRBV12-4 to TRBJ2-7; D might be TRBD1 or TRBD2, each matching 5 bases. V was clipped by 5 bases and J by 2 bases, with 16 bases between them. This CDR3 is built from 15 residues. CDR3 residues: CASSGTGTPTYEQYF. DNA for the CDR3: TGTGCCAGCAGTGGGACCGGGACCCCTACCTACGAGCAGTACTTC.

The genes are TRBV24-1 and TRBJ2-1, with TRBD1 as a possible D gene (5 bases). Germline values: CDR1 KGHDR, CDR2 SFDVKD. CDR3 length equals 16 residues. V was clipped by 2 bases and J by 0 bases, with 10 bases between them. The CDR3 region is CATSDSGPGSYNEQFF. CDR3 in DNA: TGTGCCACCAGTGATTCAGGGCCAGGCTCCTACAATGAGCAGTTCTTC.

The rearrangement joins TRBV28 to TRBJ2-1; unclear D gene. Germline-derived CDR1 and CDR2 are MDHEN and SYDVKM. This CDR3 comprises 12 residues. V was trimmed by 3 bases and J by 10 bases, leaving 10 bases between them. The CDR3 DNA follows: TGTGCCAGCAGTTTTCAGAACTACGAGCAGTTCTTC. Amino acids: CASSFQNYEQFF.